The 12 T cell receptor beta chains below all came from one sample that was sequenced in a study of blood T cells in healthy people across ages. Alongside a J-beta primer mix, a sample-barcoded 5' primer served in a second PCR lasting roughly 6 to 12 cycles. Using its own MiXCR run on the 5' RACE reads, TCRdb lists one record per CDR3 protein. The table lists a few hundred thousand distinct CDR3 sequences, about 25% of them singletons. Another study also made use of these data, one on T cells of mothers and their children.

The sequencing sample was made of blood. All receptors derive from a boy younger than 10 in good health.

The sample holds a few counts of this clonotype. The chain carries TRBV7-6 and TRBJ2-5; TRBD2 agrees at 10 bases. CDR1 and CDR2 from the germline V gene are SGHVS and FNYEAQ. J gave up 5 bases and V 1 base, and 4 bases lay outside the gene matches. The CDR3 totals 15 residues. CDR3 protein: CASSLEAGGWETQYF. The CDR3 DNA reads TGTGCCAGCAGCTTAGAAGCGGGGGGGTGGGAGACCCAGTACTTC.

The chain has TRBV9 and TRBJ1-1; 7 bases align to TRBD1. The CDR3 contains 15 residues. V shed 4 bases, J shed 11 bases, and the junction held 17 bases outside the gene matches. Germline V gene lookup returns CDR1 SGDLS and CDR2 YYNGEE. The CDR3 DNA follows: TGTGCCAGCAGCCCTTCAAACAGGGGACTTAGCCGCGCTTTCTTT. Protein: CASSPSNRGLSRAFF.

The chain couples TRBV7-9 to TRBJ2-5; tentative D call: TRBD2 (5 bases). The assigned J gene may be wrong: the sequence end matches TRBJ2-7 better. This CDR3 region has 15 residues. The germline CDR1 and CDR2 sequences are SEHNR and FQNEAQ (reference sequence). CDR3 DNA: TGTGCCAGCAGCCCAACGGCCGGGGAATCCTACGAGCAGTACTTC. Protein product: CASSPTAGESYEQYF.

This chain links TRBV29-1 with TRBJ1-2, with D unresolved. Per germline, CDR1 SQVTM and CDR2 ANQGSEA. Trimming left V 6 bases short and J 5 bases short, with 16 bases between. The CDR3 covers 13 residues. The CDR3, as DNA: TGCAGCGTGGATGCCCACGAACTTTATGGCTACACCTTC. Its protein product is CSVDAHELYGYTF.

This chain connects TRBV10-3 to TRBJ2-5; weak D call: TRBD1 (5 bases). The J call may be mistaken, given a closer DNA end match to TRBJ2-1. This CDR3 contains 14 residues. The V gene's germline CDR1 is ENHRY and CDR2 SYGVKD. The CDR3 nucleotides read TGTGCCATCAGTGACCCGGACACCTCCAATGAGCAGTTCTTC. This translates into CAISDPDTSNEQFF.

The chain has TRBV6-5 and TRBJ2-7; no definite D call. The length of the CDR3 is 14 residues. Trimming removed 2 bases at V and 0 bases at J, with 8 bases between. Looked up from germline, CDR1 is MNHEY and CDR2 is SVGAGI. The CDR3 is CASSYTSLSYEQYF. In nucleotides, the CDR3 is TGTGCCAGCAGTTACACCAGCCTCTCCTACGAGCAGTACTTC.

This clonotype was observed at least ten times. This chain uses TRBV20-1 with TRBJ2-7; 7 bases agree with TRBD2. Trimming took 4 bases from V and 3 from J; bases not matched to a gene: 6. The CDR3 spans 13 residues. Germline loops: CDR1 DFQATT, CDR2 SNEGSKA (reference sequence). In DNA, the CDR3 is TGCAGTGCTAAGATTGGGAGGGACTACGAGCAGTACTTC. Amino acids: CSAKIGRDYEQYF.

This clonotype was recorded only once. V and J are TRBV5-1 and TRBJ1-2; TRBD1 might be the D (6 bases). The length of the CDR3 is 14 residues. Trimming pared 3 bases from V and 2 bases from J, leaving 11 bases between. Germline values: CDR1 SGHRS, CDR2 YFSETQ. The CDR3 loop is CASSSTTGNYGYTF. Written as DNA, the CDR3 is TGCGCCAGCAGCTCCACCACAGGGAACTATGGCTACACCTTC.

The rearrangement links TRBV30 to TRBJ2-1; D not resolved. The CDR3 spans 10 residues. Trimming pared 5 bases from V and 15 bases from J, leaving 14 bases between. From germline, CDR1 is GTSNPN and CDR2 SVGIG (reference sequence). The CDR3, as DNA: TGTGCCTGGGGACCCCCCAATTTGTTCTTC. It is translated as CAWGPPNLFF.

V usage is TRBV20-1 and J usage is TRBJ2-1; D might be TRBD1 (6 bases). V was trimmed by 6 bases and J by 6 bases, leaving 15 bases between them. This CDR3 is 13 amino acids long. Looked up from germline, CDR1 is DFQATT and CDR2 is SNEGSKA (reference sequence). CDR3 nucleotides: TGCAGTGCCCCCAGAGGCAGGGGCAATGAGCAGTTCTTC. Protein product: CSAPRGRGNEQFF.

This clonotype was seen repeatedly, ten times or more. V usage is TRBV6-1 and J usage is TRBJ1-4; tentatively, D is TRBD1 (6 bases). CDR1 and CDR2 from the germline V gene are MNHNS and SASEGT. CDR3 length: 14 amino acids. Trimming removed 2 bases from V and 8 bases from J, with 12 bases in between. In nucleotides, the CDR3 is TGTGCCAGCAGTGAAACAGGGCGGCACGAAAAACTGTTTTTT. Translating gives CASSETGRHEKLFF.

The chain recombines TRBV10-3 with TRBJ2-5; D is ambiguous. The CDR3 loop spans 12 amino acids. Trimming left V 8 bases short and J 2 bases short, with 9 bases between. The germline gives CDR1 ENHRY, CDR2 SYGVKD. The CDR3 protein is CAIGVSQETQYF. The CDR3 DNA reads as TGTGCCATCGGGGTCAGTCAAGAGACCCAGTACTTC.